These 20 T cell receptor beta chains share one sample of origin, sequenced in a study of T cells in Graves' hyperthyroidism and ophthalmopathy (dated by TCRdb to the late 2010s). Libraries were constructed by multiplex PCR. Instrument used: Illumina HiSeq 2000. The TCR beta CDR3 regions were amplified from RNA transcripts. The TCR CDR3 was subjected to a first round of RT-PCR using the HTBI primer set and the Qiagen OneStep RT-PCR kit. Using fastp trimming at Q25 and MiXCR clonotype assembly, TCRdb reanalyzed the public sequencing data and kept in-frame beta chains. Here each entry gathers all rows of one CDR3 protein and keeps the most common genes and DNA. This sample is represented by about 400,000 distinct CDR3 sequences; about 14% of them were singletons. About 18% of the sample lies in the top ten. Sequencing used blood. The origin of the receptors is a woman younger than 45 with Graves' ophthalmopathy.

This clonotype was seen at least ten times. The chain recombines TRBV6-1 with TRBJ1-4; D is ambiguous. V lost 6 bases, J lost 5 bases, and 10 bases lay in between. The germline V gene encodes CDR1 MNHNS and CDR2 SASEGT. CDR3 length: 13 amino acids. CDR3 protein: CASRRAENEKLFF. CDR3 DNA: TGTGCCAGCAGGCGGGCAGAGAATGAAAAACTGTTTTTT.

A note on this clonotype: A read error is possible here, since a much larger clone lies one base away. The rearrangement joins TRBV7-8 to TRBJ1-6; TRBD1 might be the D (5 bases). The CDR3 is made up of 14 amino acids. Germline assignment: CDR1 SGHVS and CDR2 FQNEAQ. Here the CDR3 reads CTSSPTANNSPLHF. CDR3 coding DNA: TGTACCAGCAGCCCGACAGCTAATAATTCACCCCTCCACTTT.

This clonotype was observed many times. The rearrangement links TRBV12-3 or TRBV12-4 to TRBJ1-5; TRBD1 agrees at 7 bases. V lost 3 bases and J lost 5; bases outside the gene matches: 10. The CDR3 has 16 residues. DNA for the CDR3: TGTGCCAGCAGTTTCTCGTTGGAAGGGGGCGATCAGCCCCAGCATTTT. It encodes CASSFSLEGGDQPQHF.

This clonotype has ten or more counts. The DNA of the CDR3 is TGCGCCAGCAGCCAAGATCTGGGGGCGGGGGGGCACAATGAGCAGTTCTTC. Translated: CASSQDLGAGGHNEQFF. The chain links TRBV4-1 to TRBJ2-1; TRBD2 matches at 9 bases. Germline V lookup: CDR1 MGHRA, CDR2 YSYEKL. The CDR3 consists of 17 residues. Germline trimming cut 0 bases from V and 5 bases from J; bases unmatched to any gene: 8.

This clonotype has ten or more counts. V gene TRBV19 combines with J gene TRBJ2-2, with D uncertain. This CDR3 spans 17 amino acids. Between the trimmed V and J ends, which lost 3 bases and 3 bases, there was a span of 17 bases. Germline V gene sequence: CDR1 LNHDA, CDR2 SQIVND (reference sequence). In nucleotides, the CDR3 is TGTGCCAGTAGTATCCCTAAAGGGCCGTTCGACACCGGGGAGCTGTTTTTT. This codes for CASSIPKGPFDTGELFF.

The chain joins TRBV11-2 to TRBJ2-1, with D possibly matching TRBD2 (7 bases). With 8 bases removed from V and 6 bases from J, the gap between germline ends came to 11 bases. The CDR3 runs 12 residues. Germline assignment: CDR1 SGHAT and CDR2 FQNNGV. The CDR3 reads CASGGASNEQFF. In nucleotides, the CDR3 is TGTGCCAGCGGGGGGGCCTCCAATGAGCAGTTCTTC. Using reference TRBV11-2 and TRBJ2-1 for the parts outside the CDR3, the full variable domain is EAGVAQSPRYKIIEKRQSVAFWCNPISGHATLYWYQQILGQGPKLLIQFQNNGVVDDSQLPKDRFSAERLKGVDSTLKIQPAKLEDSAVYLCASGGASNEQFFGPGTRLTVL.

This clonotype was seen many times. The chain couples TRBV7-9 to TRBJ1-6; no firm D call. The CDR3 consists of 14 residues. Germline assignment: CDR1 SEHNR and CDR2 FQNEAQ (reference sequence). The V end was cut by 1 base, the J end by 10 bases, with 11 bases between. The CDR3 bases are TGTGCCAGCAGCTTAGTTGTAGACGGGTCACCCCTCCACTTT. Translated, it gives CASSLVVDGSPLHF.

The chain carries TRBV19 and TRBJ1-3; 8 bases are shared with TRBD1. The trim removed 10 bases at V and 1 base at J, leaving 9 bases unmatched. Germline V gives CDR1 LNHDA, CDR2 SQIVND (reference sequence). The CDR3 extends over 15 amino acids. The CDR3 DNA reads as TGTGCCACTTCGGACAGGGCTTTTTCTGGAAACACCATATATTTT. Protein: CATSDRAFSGNTIYF.

Ten or more counts support this clonotype. The gene calls are TRBV27 and TRBJ2-3; D remains unclear. The CDR3 is 14 amino acids. The V end lost 3 bases, the J end lost 2 bases, and 9 bases lay between the germline ends. Germline V gene data show CDR1 as MNHEY and CDR2 as SMNVEV (reference sequence). For the CDR3, the DNA is TGTGCCAGCAGTTTCAGTCACGCCACAGATACGCAGTATTTT. Protein: CASSFSHATDTQYF.

The table lists this clonotype with many counts. The chain employs TRBV6-5 and TRBJ2-5; TRBD2 matches 8 bases. Germline CDR1 MNHEY, CDR2 SVGAGI. The ends lost 2 bases at V and 5 bases at J; junction bases unmatched: 4. CDR3 length: 14 amino acids. CDR3 protein: CASSYAGGWETQYF. CDR3 DNA sequence: TGTGCCAGCAGTTACGCGGGGGGTTGGGAGACCCAGTACTTC.

This clonotype was counted a few times. The chain joins TRBV3-1 to TRBJ1-1, with D hard to call. The CDR3 sequence is 13 residues long. V was shortened by 1 base and J by 4 bases, with 7 bases between the two germline ends. The germline gives CDR1 LGHDT, CDR2 YNNKEL (reference sequence). The CDR3 coding sequence is TGTGCCAGCAGCCAAGTTCAAGCCACTGAAGCTTTCTTT. This encodes CASSQVQATEAFF.

The V and J genes are TRBV4-1 and TRBJ2-3; a possible D gene is TRBD2 (5 bases). Trimming shortened V by 1 base and J by 0 bases, and 8 bases separated the two germline ends. Per germline, CDR1 MGHRA and CDR2 YSYEKL. CDR3 length: 15 residues. Here the CDR3 DNA reads TGCGCCAGCAGCCAAGTATGGACTAGCACAGATACGCAGTATTTT. Residues: CASSQVWTSTDTQYF.

This clonotype was counted ten times or more. This chain links TRBV12-5 with TRBJ2-1, with 9 bases lining up with TRBD1. V lost 3 bases to trimming and J lost 8 bases; unmatched junction nucleotides: 8. The CDR3 consists of 15 residues. Germline assignment: CDR1 LGHNT and CDR2 FRNRAP. In DNA form, the CDR3 reads TGTGCTAGTGGTTTTGGGGACAGGGTTTTCGATGAGCAGTTCTTC. Its translation is CASGFGDRVFDEQFF.

This clonotype was seen ten or more times. The CDR3 coding sequence is TGTGCCAGCAGCTTATTGGGGGAGCTGTTTTTT. It translates to CASSLLGELFF. The chain couples TRBV11-2 to TRBJ2-2; D is ambiguous. This CDR3 is built from 11 residues. V lost 2 bases and J lost 8, with 3 bases in between. Germline-derived CDR1 and CDR2 are SGHAT and FQNNGV.

A few counts support this clonotype. The V gene is TRBV27, the J gene TRBJ2-7; TRBD1 aligns across 8 bases. V trimming: 5 bases; J trimming: 3 bases; junction bases outside the gene matches: 18. The CDR3 is 18 amino acids. Germline V CDR1 and CDR2: MNHEY, SMNVEV (reference sequence). The chain's CDR3 is CASSPTTPGGGTSYEQYF. The CDR3 DNA reads TGTGCCAGCAGTCCAACGACTCCAGGGGGCGGGACGAGCTACGAGCAGTACTTC.

The chain combines TRBV20-1 with TRBJ2-2; 12 bases line up with TRBD2. This CDR3 spans 14 amino acids. Looked up from germline, CDR1 is DFQATT and CDR2 is SNEGSKA (reference sequence). V was pared by 5 bases and J by 6 bases, with 4 bases of the junction left unmatched. CDR3 residues: CSALAGGPAGELFF. DNA of the CDR3: TGCAGTGCTCTAGCGGGGGGGCCGGCCGGGGAGCTGTTTTTT.

As to this clonotype: A much larger clone differs by one base, so this may be a read error. For the CDR3, the DNA is TGTGCCAGCAGTTTGGGTGTTACGAACACCGGGGAGCTGTCTTTT. It specifies CASSLGVTNTGELSF. The genes are TRBV28 and TRBJ2-2, with D tentatively TRBD2 (5 bases). The germline CDR1 and CDR2 sequences are MDHEN and SYDVKM. CDR3 length: 15 amino acids. The entire variable domain, with the rest obtained from reference TRBV28 and TRBJ2-2, is as follows: DVKVTQSSRYLVKRTGEKVFLECVQDMDHENMFWYRQDPGLGLRLIYFSYDVKMKEKGDIPEGYSVSREKKERFSLILESASTNQTSMYLCASSLGVTNTGELSFGEGSRLTVL.

This clonotype was seen a handful of times. The rearrangement joins TRBV6-1 to TRBJ1-6; D call uncertain. The CDR3 spans 13 residues. Per the germline V gene, CDR1 is MNHNS and CDR2 is SASEGT. V lost 5 bases, J lost 9 bases, and 11 bases lay in between. Here the CDR3 reads CASSYRPTSPLHF. Written as DNA, the CDR3 is TGTGCCAGCAGTTACAGACCTACTTCACCCCTCCACTTT.

This clonotype showed up many times. This chain uses TRBV7-9 with TRBJ1-5; D is ambiguous. The V and J ends lost 6 bases and 7 bases respectively, with 13 bases between them. In germline, CDR1 is SEHNR, CDR2 FQNEAQ (reference sequence). The CDR3 loop spans 13 amino acids. This CDR3 is CASSSGVGQPQHF. DNA of the CDR3: TGTGCCAGCAGTTCCGGGGTGGGGCAGCCCCAGCATTTT.

This clonotype was picked up many times. The chain combines TRBV11-2 with TRBJ2-7; unclear D gene. V was trimmed by 0 bases and J by 5 bases, leaving 8 bases between them. Germline CDR1 reads SGHAT; CDR2 reads FQNNGV. The CDR3 is made up of 13 amino acids. The CDR3 region is CASSLELQNEQYF. The CDR3 DNA reads TGTGCCAGCAGCTTAGAGCTCCAAAACGAGCAGTACTTC.